Below, 10 T cell receptor beta chains from the same sample are listed, as sequenced in a study of cytomegalovirus exposure and HLA in healthy donors. It was with 60 Vbeta and 13 Jbeta primers that the PCR ran. Profiling relied on immunoSEQ multiplex PCR, and the TCRdb table lists in-frame clones only, not all of them. The table includes about 280,000 clones, roughly 89% detected once. Sequencing was performed on PBMCs. The receptors shown here come from a young woman in good health and CMV-seronegative.

The CDR3 spells CASSALLAGIWNEQFF. The DNA of the CDR3 is TGTGCCAGCAGTGCACTACTAGCGGGGATTTGGAATGAGCAGTTCTTC. The chain links TRBV2 to TRBJ2-1, with 10 bases matching TRBD2. V dropped 4 bases and J dropped 7; count of bases not matched to a gene: 10. There are 16 residues in the CDR3. The germline CDR1 and CDR2 sequences are SNHLY and FYNNEI.

V and J are TRBV5-6 and TRBJ1-1; no firm D call. The CDR3 contains 13 residues. The V end was cut by 0 bases, the J end by 6 bases, with 9 bases between. The germline V gene has CDR1 SGHDT and CDR2 YYEEEE. The chain's CDR3 is CASSLGRGAEAFF. The DNA of the CDR3 is TGTGCCAGCAGCTTGGGGCGCGGCGCTGAAGCTTTCTTT.

This clone was found a few times. The chain uses TRBV6-6 and TRBJ1-1; D not certain. V dropped 0 bases and J dropped 5 bases, with 7 bases sitting between them. The CDR3 has 13 amino acids. Germline V gene lookup returns CDR1 MNHNY and CDR2 SVGAGI (reference sequence). CDR3 sequence: CASSYSAWTEAFF. The CDR3 coding sequence is TGTGCCAGCAGTTACTCGGCCTGGACTGAAGCTTTCTTT.

V gene TRBV18 combines with J gene TRBJ1-3; tentatively, D is TRBD1 (5 bases). V was trimmed by 2 bases and J by 0 bases, leaving 17 bases between them. The CDR3 contains 18 residues. Germline CDR1 reads KGHSH; CDR2 reads LQKENI. The CDR3: CASSPYDTGGTSGNTIYF. The CDR3 nucleotides are TGTGCCAGCTCACCATACGATACGGGAGGGACCTCTGGAAACACCATATATTTT.

The count of this clone is one. The chain links TRBV28 to TRBJ2-7, with D tentatively TRBD1 (7 bases). Germline-derived CDR1 and CDR2 are MDHEN and SYDVKM. The length of the CDR3 is 15 residues. The V and J ends lost 4 bases and 0 bases respectively, with 13 bases between them. CDR3 DNA: TGTGCCAGCAGTTCTGCGGAGGGGGCCTCCTACGAGCAGTACTTC. Translated, it gives CASSSAEGASYEQYF.

The chain carries TRBV5-4 and TRBJ2-1, with 8 positions matching TRBD2. The junction had 8 bases not matched to a gene; V was cut back by 2 bases and J by 4 bases. Germline loops: CDR1 SGHNT, CDR2 YYREEE (reference sequence). CDR3 length: 16 residues. CDR3 sequence reads: CASSLAGRGFYNEQFF. The CDR3 DNA reads as TGTGCCAGCAGCTTAGCCGGGAGGGGCTTTTACAATGAGCAGTTCTTC.

This chain uses TRBV6-5 with TRBJ2-3, with a weak D call TRBD1 (5 bases). The CDR3 loop spans 14 amino acids. Germline CDR1 and CDR2: MNHEY and SVGAGI. The V end was cut by 5 bases, the J end by 0 bases, with 9 bases between. Written as DNA, the CDR3 is TGTGCCAGCAGTCGAGACAGTAGCACAGATACGCAGTATTTT. Translated: CASSRDSSTDTQYF.

The chain employs TRBV30 and TRBJ2-4, with TRBD1 identical over 9 bases. This CDR3 region has 17 residues. Germline V lookup: CDR1 GTSNPN, CDR2 SVGIG (reference sequence). V shed 0 bases and J 2 bases; nucleotides not matched to a gene: 8. The chain's CDR3 is CAWSVGWTGDTKNIQYF. Here the CDR3 DNA reads TGTGCCTGGAGTGTTGGTTGGACAGGGGACACCAAAAACATTCAGTACTTC.

This chain links TRBV7-3 with TRBJ1-1, with TRBD1 matching 7 bases. The length of the CDR3 is 13 residues. In germline, CDR1 is SGHTA, CDR2 FQGTGA. V was clipped by 5 bases and J by 6 bases; unmatched bases: 6. CDR3: CASSRTGQSEAFF. For the CDR3, the DNA is TGTGCCAGCAGCCGGACGGGACAGTCTGAAGCTTTCTTT.

This clone came up once. This chain links TRBV19 with TRBJ2-1, with TRBD2 identical over 9 bases. Germline loops: CDR1 LNHDA, CDR2 SQIVND (reference sequence). The CDR3 contains 15 residues. V shed 3 bases and J 5 bases; nucleotides not matched to a gene: 5. CDR3 bases: TGTGCCAGTAGTATGCGGGGGGGTCGCCACAATGAGCAGTTCTTC. It translates to CASSMRGGRHNEQFF. Variable domain in full (rest from reference TRBV19 and TRBJ2-1): DGGITQSPKYLFRKEGQNVTLSCEQNLNHDAMYWYRQDPGQGLRLIYYSQIVNDFQKGDIAEGYSVSREKKESFPLTVTSAQKNPTAFYLCASSMRGGRHNEQFFGPGTRLTVL.